The sequence of this T cell receptor (beta chain) was determined in a study of T-cell memory formation after mild COVID-19. The CDR3 runs to 16 residues. The ends lost 4 bases at V and 1 base at J; junction bases unmatched: 5. CDR1 MNHEY and CDR2 SVGEGT come from the germline V gene. Each CDR3 protein is one row after TCRdb ran MiXCR on the 5' RACE reads. The data show some 88,000 distinct CDR3 sequences, approximately 23% seen once. This clonotype was obtained from a man aged 18-30 years who had mild COVID-19 (a few samples of this study predate the infection). Cell type and time point are not known. The chain links TRBV6-2 or TRBV6-3 to TRBJ2-7, with TRBD2 identical over 12 bases. The sequencing sample was made of PBMCs or a T cell subset sorted from them (not recorded which). CDR3 sequence (DNA): TGTGCCAGCAGTTTCTCGACTAGCGGGGGTTCCTACGAGCAGTACTTC. This gives the protein CASSFSTSGGSYEQYF.